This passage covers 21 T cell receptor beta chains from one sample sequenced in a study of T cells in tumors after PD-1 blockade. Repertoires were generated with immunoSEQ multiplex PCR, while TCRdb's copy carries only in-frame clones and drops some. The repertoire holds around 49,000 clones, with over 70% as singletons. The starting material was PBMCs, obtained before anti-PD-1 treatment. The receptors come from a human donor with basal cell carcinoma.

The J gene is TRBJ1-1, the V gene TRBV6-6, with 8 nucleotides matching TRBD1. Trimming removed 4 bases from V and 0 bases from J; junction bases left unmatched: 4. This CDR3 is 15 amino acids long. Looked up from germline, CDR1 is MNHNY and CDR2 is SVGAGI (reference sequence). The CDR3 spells CASSSQQGVNTEAFF. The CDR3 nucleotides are TGTGCCAGCAGTTCTCAACAGGGGGTGAACACTGAAGCTTTCTTT.

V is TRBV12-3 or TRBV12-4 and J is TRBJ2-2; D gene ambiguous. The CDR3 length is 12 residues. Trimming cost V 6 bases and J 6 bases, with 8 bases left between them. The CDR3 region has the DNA TGTGCCAGCAGGAGTGAGGCCGGGGAGCTGTTTTTT. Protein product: CASRSEAGELFF.

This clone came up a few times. In DNA form, the CDR3 reads TGCAGCGTTGGACAGGGGGTTTACGAGCAGTACTTC. Translated: CSVGQGVYEQYF. J is TRBJ2-7 and V is TRBV29-1, with TRBD1 matching 9 bases. The ends lost 4 bases at V and 4 bases at J; junction bases unmatched: 2. Germline V gene sequence: CDR1 SQVTM, CDR2 ANQGSEA. The CDR3 runs 12 residues.

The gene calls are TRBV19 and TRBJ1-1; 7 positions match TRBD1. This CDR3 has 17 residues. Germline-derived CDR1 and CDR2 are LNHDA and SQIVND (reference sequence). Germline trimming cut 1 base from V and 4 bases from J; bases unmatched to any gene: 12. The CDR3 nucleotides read TGTGCCAGTAGTATAGCCATCTACGACAGGGTTGGCACTGAAGCTTTCTTT. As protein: CASSIAIYDRVGTEAFF.

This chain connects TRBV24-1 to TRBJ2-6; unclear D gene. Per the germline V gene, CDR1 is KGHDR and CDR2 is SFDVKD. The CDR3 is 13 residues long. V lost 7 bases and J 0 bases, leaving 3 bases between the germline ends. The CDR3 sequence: CATRDSGANVLTF. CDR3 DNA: TGTGCCACCAGGGACTCTGGGGCCAACGTCCTGACTTTC.

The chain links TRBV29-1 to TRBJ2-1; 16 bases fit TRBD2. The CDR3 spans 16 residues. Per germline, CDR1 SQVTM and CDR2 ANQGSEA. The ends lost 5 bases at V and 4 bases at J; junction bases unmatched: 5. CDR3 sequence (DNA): TGCAGCGTTTTGGGACTAGCGGGGGGGCAGTACAATGAGCAGTTCTTC. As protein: CSVLGLAGGQYNEQFF.

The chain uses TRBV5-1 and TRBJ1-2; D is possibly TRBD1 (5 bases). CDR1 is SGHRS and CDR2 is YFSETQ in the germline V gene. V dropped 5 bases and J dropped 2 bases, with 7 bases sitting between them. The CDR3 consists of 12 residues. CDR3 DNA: TGCGCCAGCAGGGGGGGGAACTATGGCTACACCTTC. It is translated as CASRGGNYGYTF.

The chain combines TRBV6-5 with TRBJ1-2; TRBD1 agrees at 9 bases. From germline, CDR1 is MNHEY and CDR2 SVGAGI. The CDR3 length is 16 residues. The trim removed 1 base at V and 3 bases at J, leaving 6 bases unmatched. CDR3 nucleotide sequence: TGTGCCAGCAGTTACTATGGACAGGGGTTTTACTATGGCTACACCTTC. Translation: CASSYYGQGFYYGYTF.

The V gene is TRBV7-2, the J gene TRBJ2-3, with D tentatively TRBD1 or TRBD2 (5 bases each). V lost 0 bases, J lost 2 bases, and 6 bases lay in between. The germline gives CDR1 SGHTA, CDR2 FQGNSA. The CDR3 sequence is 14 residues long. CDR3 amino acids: CASSLAGVTDTQYF. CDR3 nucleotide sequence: TGTGCCAGCAGCTTAGCGGGGGTCACAGATACGCAGTATTTT.

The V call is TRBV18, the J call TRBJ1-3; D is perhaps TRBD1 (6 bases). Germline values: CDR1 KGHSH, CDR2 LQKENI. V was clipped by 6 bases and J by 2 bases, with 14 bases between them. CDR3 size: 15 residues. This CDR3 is CASSSRGDPGNTIYF. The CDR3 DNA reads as TGTGCCAGCTCGTCCAGGGGAGACCCTGGAAACACCATATATTTT.

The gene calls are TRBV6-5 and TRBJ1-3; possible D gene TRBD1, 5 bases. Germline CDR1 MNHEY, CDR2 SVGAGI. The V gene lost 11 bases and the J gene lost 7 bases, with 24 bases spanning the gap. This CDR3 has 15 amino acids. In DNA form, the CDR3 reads TGTGCCGCGCGGGGGGGTCAGATTATGACGAACACCATATATTTT. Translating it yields CAARGGQIMTNTIYF.

The CDR3 coding sequence is TGTGCCATCAGTGGGCTCTCGGGGGGCTTCAATGAGCAGTTCTTC. As protein: CAISGLSGGFNEQFF. The rearrangement uses TRBV10-3 and TRBJ2-1; D might be TRBD2 (7 bases). The V gene's germline CDR1 is ENHRY and CDR2 SYGVKD. Trimming removed 4 bases at V and 6 bases at J, with 16 bases between. The CDR3 contains 15 residues.

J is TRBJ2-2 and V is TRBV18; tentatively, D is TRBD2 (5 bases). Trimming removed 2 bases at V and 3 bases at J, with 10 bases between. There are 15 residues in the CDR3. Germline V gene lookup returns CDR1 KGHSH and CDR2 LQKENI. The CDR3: CASSPRHGDTGELFF. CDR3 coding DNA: TGTGCCAGCTCACCAAGGCACGGGGACACCGGGGAGCTGTTTTTT.

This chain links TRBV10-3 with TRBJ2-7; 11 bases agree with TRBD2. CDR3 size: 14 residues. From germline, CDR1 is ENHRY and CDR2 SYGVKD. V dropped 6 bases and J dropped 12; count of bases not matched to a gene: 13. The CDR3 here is CAIRNLAGGLRAYF. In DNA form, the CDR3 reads TGTGCCATCAGGAATCTAGCGGGGGGCCTCCGAGCGTACTTC.

CDR3 nucleotide sequence: TGTGCCAGCAGCTTAGGTGAGAGGGGAAGGAACACTGAAGCTTTCTTT. This encodes CASSLGERGRNTEAFF. The V call is TRBV7-9, the J call TRBJ1-1, with a tentative D call TRBD1 (5 bases). This CDR3 is 16 amino acids long. Germline V gene data show CDR1 as SEHNR and CDR2 as FQNEAQ (reference sequence). V was clipped by 1 base and J by 1 base, with 13 bases between them.

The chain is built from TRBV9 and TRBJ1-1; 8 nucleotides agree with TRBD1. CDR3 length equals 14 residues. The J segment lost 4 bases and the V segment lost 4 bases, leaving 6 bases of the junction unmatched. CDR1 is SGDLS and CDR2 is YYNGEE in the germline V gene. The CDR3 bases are TGTGCCAGCAGCCCAAGGACAGGGCCCACTGAAGCTTTCTTT. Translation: CASSPRTGPTEAFF.

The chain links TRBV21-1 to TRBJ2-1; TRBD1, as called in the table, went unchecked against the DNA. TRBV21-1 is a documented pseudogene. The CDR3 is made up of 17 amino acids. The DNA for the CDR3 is TGTGCCAGCAGCCAAATGCCGGGACAGGGATGGGATGGTGAGCAGTTCTTC. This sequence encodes CASSQMPGQGWDGEQFF.

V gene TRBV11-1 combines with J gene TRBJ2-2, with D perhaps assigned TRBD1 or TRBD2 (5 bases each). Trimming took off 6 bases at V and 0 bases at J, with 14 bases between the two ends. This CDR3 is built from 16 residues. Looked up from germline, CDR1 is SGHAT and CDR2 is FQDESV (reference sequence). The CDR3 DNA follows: TGTGCCAGCAGTAGCGCCGGGACGACGAACACCGGGGAGCTGTTTTTT. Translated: CASSSAGTTNTGELFF. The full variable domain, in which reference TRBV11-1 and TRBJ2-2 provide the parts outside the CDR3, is EAEVAQSPRYKITEKSQAVAFWCDPISGHATLYWYRQILGQGPELLVQFQDESVVDDSQLPKDRFSAERLKGVDSTLKIQPAELGDSAMYLCASSSAGTTNTGELFFGEGSRLTVL.

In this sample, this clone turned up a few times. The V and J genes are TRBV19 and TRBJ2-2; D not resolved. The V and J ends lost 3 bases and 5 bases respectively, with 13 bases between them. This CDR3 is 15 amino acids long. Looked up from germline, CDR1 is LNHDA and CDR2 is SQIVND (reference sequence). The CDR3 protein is CASSILGSRTGELFF. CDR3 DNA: TGTGCCAGTAGTATTTTGGGGTCTAGAACCGGGGAGCTGTTTTTT.

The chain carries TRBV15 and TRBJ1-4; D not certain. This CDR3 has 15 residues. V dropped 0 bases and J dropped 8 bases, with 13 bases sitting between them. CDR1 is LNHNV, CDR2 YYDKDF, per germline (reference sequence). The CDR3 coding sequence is TGTGCCACCAGCAGAGATGGAAGGAAGAAAGAAAAACTGTTTTTT. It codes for CATSRDGRKKEKLFF.

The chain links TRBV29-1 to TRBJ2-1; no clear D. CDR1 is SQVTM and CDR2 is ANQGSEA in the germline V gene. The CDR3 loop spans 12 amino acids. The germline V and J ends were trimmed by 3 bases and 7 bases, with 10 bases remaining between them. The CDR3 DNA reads TGCAGCGTTGAGTTAGGGTATAATGAGCAGTTCTTC. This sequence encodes CSVELGYNEQFF.